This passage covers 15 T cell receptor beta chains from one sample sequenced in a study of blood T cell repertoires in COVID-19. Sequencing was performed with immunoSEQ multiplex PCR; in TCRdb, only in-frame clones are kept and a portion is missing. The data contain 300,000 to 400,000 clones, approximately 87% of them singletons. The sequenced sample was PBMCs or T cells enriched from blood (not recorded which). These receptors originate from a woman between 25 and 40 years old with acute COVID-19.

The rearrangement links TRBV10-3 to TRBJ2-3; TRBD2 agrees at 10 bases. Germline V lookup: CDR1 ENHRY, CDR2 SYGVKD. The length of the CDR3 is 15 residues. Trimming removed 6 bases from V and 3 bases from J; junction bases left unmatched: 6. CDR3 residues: CAISDSGGRTDTQYF. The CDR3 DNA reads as TGTGCCATCAGCGATAGCGGGGGGCGGACAGATACGCAGTATTTT.

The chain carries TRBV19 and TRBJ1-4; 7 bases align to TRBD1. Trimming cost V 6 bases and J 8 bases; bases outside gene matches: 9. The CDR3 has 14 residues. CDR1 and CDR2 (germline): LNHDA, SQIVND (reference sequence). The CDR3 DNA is TGTGCCAGTAGGACAGGGAGTAGTTGGGAAAAACTGTTTTTT. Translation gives CASRTGSSWEKLFF.

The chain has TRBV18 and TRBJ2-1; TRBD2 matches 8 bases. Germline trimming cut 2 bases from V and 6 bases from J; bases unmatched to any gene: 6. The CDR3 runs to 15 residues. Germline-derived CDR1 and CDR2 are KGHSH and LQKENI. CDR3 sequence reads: CASSPGTSLGNEQFF. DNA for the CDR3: TGTGCCAGCTCACCAGGGACTAGTTTGGGCAATGAGCAGTTCTTC. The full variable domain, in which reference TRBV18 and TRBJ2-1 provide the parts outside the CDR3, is NAGVMQNPRHLVRRRGQEARLRCSPMKGHSHVYWYRQLPEEGLKFMVYLQKENIIDESGMPKERFSAEFPKEGPSILRIQQVVRGDSAAYFCASSPGTSLGNEQFFGPGTRLTVL.

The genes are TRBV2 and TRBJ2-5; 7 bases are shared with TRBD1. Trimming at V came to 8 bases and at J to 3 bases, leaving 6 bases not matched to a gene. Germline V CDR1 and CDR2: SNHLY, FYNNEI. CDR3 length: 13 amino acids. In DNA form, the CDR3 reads TGTGCCAGCGGTCCCGGGACAGAAGAGACCCAGTACTTC. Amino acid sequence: CASGPGTEETQYF.

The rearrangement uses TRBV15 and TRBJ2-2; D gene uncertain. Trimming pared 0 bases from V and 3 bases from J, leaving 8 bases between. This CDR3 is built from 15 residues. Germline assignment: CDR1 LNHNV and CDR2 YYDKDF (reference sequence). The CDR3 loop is CATSRDLGYTGELFF. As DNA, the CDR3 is TGTGCCACCAGCAGAGATCTCGGGTACACCGGGGAGCTGTTTTTT.

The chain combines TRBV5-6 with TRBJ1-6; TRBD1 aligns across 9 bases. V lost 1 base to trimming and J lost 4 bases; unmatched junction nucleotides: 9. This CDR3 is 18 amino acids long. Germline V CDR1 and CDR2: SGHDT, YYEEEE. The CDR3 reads CASSLPSGTGSYNSPLHF. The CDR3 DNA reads TGTGCCAGCAGCTTGCCATCCGGGACAGGGTCATATAATTCACCCCTCCACTTT.

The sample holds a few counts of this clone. CDR3 in DNA: TGCGCCAGCAGCTTGTACAGGGACTACGAGCAGTACTTC. Its translation: CASSLYRDYEQYF. The chain has TRBV5-1 and TRBJ2-7, with D maybe TRBD1 (6 bases). The CDR3 sequence is 13 residues long. In germline, CDR1 is SGHRS, CDR2 YFSETQ. The V end lost 1 base, the J end lost 3 bases, and 8 bases lay between the germline ends.

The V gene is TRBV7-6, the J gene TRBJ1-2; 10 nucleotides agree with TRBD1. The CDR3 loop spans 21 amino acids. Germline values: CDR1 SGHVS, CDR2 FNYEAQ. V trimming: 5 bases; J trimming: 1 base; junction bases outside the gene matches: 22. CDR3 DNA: TGTGCCAGCAGCGCTTGGGGGACAGGGGCCGCCGGGGGGTTCTTTAACTATGGCTACACCTTC. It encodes CASSAWGTGAAGGFFNYGYTF.

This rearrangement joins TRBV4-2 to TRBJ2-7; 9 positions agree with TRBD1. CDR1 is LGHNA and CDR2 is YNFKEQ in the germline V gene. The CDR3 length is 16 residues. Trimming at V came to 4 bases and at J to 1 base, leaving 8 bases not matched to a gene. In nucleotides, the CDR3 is TGTGCCAGCAGCCTGGCCCGGGGACAGGGATCCTACGAGCAGTACTTC. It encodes CASSLARGQGSYEQYF.

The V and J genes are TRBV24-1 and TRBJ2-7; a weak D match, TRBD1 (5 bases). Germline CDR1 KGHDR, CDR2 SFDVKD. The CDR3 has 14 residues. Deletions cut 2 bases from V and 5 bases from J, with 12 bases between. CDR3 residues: CATSDSGSSNEQYF. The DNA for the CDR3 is TGTGCCACCAGTGATTCAGGGTCCAGCAACGAGCAGTACTTC.

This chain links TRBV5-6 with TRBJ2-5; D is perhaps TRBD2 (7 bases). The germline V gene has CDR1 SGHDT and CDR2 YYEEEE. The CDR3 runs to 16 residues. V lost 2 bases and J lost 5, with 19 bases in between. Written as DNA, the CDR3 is TGTGCCAGCAGCTTAATTAGGTCGGCGGGGGCGGAGACCCAGTACTTC. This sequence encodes CASSLIRSAGAETQYF.

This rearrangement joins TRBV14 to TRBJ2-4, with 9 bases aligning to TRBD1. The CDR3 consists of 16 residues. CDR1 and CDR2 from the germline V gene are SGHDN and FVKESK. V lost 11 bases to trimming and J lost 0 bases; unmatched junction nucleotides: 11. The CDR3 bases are TGTGCCCGCCAGGACCTGGACAGGGGAGCCAAAAACATTCAGTACTTC. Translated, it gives CARQDLDRGAKNIQYF.

The CDR3 region is CASSPAGDQPQHF. For the CDR3, the DNA is TGTGCCAGCTCACCGGCGGGGGACCAGCCCCAGCATTTT. This rearrangement joins TRBV18 to TRBJ1-5, with TRBD1 as a possible D gene (5 bases). Germline lookup yields CDR1 KGHSH and CDR2 LQKENI. The V gene lost 3 bases and the J gene lost 7 bases, with 10 bases spanning the gap. CDR3 size: 13 residues.

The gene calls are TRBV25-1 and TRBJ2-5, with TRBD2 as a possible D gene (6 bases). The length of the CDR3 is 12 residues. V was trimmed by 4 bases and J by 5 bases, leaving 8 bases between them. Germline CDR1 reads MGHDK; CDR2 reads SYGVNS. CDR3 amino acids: CASSGLGETQYF. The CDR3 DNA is TGTGCCAGCAGTGGACTAGGGGAGACCCAGTACTTC.

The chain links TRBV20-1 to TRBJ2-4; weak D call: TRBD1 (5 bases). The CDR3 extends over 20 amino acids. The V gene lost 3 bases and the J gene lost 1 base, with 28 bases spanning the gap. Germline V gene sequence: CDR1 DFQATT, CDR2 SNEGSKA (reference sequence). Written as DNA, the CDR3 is TGCAGTGCTAGTTCTCCGACGGGCCTTAAACAGTACAGGGCCAAAAACATTCAGTACTTC. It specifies CSASSPTGLKQYRAKNIQYF.